Each of the 22 T cell receptor beta chains below was sequenced from the same sample in a study of blood T cell repertoires in COVID-19. Using immunoSEQ multiplex PCR, the repertoire was profiled, and TCRdb retains in-frame clones only, with some absent. The sample shows about 110,000 clones, less than 75% of them seen only once. The sequenced sample consisted of peripheral blood. The receptors here all came from a woman in her forties with acute or convalescent COVID-19.

The J gene is TRBJ2-7, the V gene TRBV7-2, with D perhaps TRBD2 (5 bases). Germline V gene data show CDR1 as SGHTA and CDR2 as FQGNSA. CDR3 length: 14 residues. V was shortened by 5 bases and J by 5 bases, with 16 bases between the two germline ends. The CDR3 is CASSKTRTRHEQYF. The CDR3 nucleotides are TGTGCCAGCAGCAAAACCCGAACTAGGCACGAGCAGTACTTC.

The V gene is TRBV27, the J gene TRBJ2-7; 7 nucleotides line up with TRBD1. The V and J ends lost 0 bases and 4 bases, in that order; junction bases with no gene match: 3. There are 14 residues in the CDR3. Germline lookup yields CDR1 MNHEY and CDR2 SMNVEV (reference sequence). Written as DNA, the CDR3 is TGTGCCAGCAGTTTATCCAGGGGGATTTACGAGCAGTACTTC. Protein product: CASSLSRGIYEQYF.

The chain uses TRBV3-1 (or the pseudogene TRBV3-2) and TRBJ1-3; D perhaps matches TRBD1 (5 bases). The V gene's germline CDR1 is LGHDT and CDR2 YNNKEL (reference sequence). The CDR3 loop spans 13 amino acids. V was shortened by 6 bases and J by 13 bases, with 19 bases between the two germline ends. CDR3 amino acids: CASREGILPLIYF. As DNA, the CDR3 is TGTGCCAGCAGGGAGGGGATCCTTCCCTTGATATATTTT.

A few counts support this clone. This chain links TRBV15 with TRBJ2-7; a possible D gene is TRBD1 (6 bases). The ends were cut back, 0 bases at V and 5 bases at J, with 17 bases in the middle. From germline, CDR1 is LNHNV and CDR2 YYDKDF (reference sequence). The CDR3 is 16 residues long. The CDR3 sequence: CATSRDYPIQGHEQYF. The CDR3 DNA is TGTGCCACCAGCAGAGATTACCCCATACAGGGTCACGAGCAGTACTTC.

This chain links TRBV5-5 with TRBJ2-7; weak D call: TRBD1 (5 bases). Germline V lookup: CDR1 SGHKS, CDR2 YYEKEE (reference sequence). V was clipped by 0 bases and J by 6 bases, with 16 bases between them. The CDR3 spans 15 residues. Here the CDR3 DNA reads TGTGCCAGCAGCTTGGGGGTGGCAGGGCTTTCCGAGCAGTACTTC. Translated, it gives CASSLGVAGLSEQYF.

The genes are TRBV11-1 and TRBJ1-2, with D unresolved. CDR3 length: 13 amino acids. CDR1 is SGHAT, CDR2 FQDESV, per germline (reference sequence). V shed 2 bases and J shed 5 bases, with 9 bases lying between them. The CDR3 coding sequence is TGTGCCAGCAGCTTATTTAGCGGTTATGGCTACACCTTC. This encodes CASSLFSGYGYTF.

The chain couples TRBV28 to TRBJ2-5; D might be TRBD1 (6 bases). The CDR3 loop spans 13 amino acids. V was pared by 6 bases and J by 5 bases, with 13 bases between. CDR1 is MDHEN, CDR2 SYDVKM, per germline. CDR3 DNA sequence: TGTGCCAGCAGAATACAGGGTTCGGAGACCCAGTACTTC. It yields the protein CASRIQGSETQYF. Complete variable domain (other parts from reference TRBV28 and TRBJ2-5): DVKVTQSSRYLVKRTGEKVFLECVQDMDHENMFWYRQDPGLGLRLIYFSYDVKMKEKGDIPEGYSVSREKKERFSLILESASTNQTSMYLCASRIQGSETQYFGPGTRLLVL.

The rearrangement joins TRBV18 to TRBJ1-1; a weak D match, TRBD1 (5 bases). The germline V and J ends were trimmed by 6 bases and 3 bases, with 11 bases remaining between them. The germline V gene encodes CDR1 KGHSH and CDR2 LQKENI. CDR3 length equals 13 residues. CDR3 residues: CASSRGRDTEAFF. The CDR3 DNA is TGTGCCAGCTCCCGAGGCAGGGACACTGAAGCTTTCTTT.

A single count supports this clone. Other nucleotide sequences in the sample specify the same CDR3. V usage is TRBV6-5 and J usage is TRBJ2-7; D unclear. The germline gives CDR1 MNHEY, CDR2 SVGAGI. Trimming took 0 bases from V and 2 from J, leaving 11 bases between them. CDR3 length equals 15 residues. This CDR3 is CASSYSRQTTYEQYF. CDR3 in DNA: TGTGCCAGCAGTTACTCGCGGCAAACAACCTACGAGCAGTACTTC.

The chain joins TRBV6-6 to TRBJ1-5; 7 nucleotides line up with TRBD1. The trim removed 11 bases at V and 6 bases at J, leaving 10 bases unmatched. CDR3 length: 13 amino acids. The germline V gene has CDR1 MNHNY and CDR2 SVGAGI (reference sequence). CDR3 sequence (DNA): TGTGCCGCGGATGACAGGGAATTTCAGCCCCAGCATTTT. As protein: CAADDREFQPQHF.

The chain recombines TRBV28 with TRBJ1-5; no reliable D call. V was pared by 2 bases and J by 11 bases, with 19 bases between. The CDR3 spans 15 residues. Germline loops: CDR1 MDHEN, CDR2 SYDVKM. The CDR3: CASSLIGSQFGAQHF. The CDR3 DNA reads TGTGCCAGCAGTTTAATCGGGTCCCAGTTCGGGGCCCAGCATTTT.

The chain is built from TRBV28 and TRBJ1-6; D gene unclear. V lost 8 bases and J lost 1, with 6 bases in between. Germline CDR1 MDHEN, CDR2 SYDVKM. The CDR3 length is 13 residues. CDR3 DNA sequence: TGTGCCAGCCTTCGGTCCTATAATTCACCCCTCCACTTT. Protein sequence: CASLRSYNSPLHF.

The chain carries TRBV30 and TRBJ2-6; no clear D. Per germline, CDR1 GTSNPN and CDR2 SVGIG (reference sequence). The CDR3 runs to 15 residues. Trimming cost V 5 bases and J 0 bases, with 11 bases left between them. CDR3 protein: CAWWLPGSGANVLTF. The CDR3 bases are TGTGCCTGGTGGTTACCCGGCTCTGGGGCCAACGTCCTGACTTTC.

The chain uses TRBV6-5 and TRBJ2-5, with 10 bases fitting TRBD1. The germline CDR1 and CDR2 sequences are MNHEY and SVGAGI. The CDR3 is 15 residues long. V trimming: 2 bases; J trimming: 5 bases; junction bases outside the gene matches: 5. The CDR3 DNA reads as TGTGCCAGCAGTTACGGGACAGGGGTGCTTGAGACCCAGTACTTC. This translates into CASSYGTGVLETQYF.

The V call is TRBV23-1, the J call TRBJ2-6, with 9 positions matching TRBD1. TRBV23-1 is an ORF, and what it does is uncertain. The CDR3 has 17 amino acids. Trimming cost V 4 bases and J 2 bases; bases outside gene matches: 6. The CDR3 region has the DNA TGCGCCAGCAGTCTGGTAACAGGGGGCGCTGGGGCCAACGTCCTGACTTTC. Translated, it gives CASSLVTGGAGANVLTF.

This clone was seen just once. The rearrangement uses TRBV6-2 or TRBV6-3 and TRBJ2-1; D remains unclear. Germline CDR1 is MNHEY and CDR2 is SVGEGT. This CDR3 is built from 12 residues. The germline V and J ends were trimmed by 2 bases and 8 bases, with 7 bases remaining between them. CDR3 sequence: CASSYVPYEQFF. CDR3 DNA: TGTGCCAGCAGTTACGTTCCATATGAGCAGTTCTTC.

The chain has TRBV7-9 and TRBJ2-7; 7 nucleotides align to TRBD1. CDR3 length: 14 amino acids. CDR1 and CDR2 (germline): SEHNR, FQNEAQ (reference sequence). J was trimmed by 3 bases and V by 6 bases; bases with no gene match: 8. The CDR3 coding sequence is TGTGCCAGCAGTCTCCAGGGGGTGGGCTACGAGCAGTACTTC. This sequence encodes CASSLQGVGYEQYF.

The chain combines TRBV29-1 with TRBJ2-5; 7 nucleotides agree with TRBD1. V shed 5 bases, J shed 5 bases, and the junction held 8 bases outside the gene matches. Per the germline V gene, CDR1 is SQVTM and CDR2 is ANQGSEA. The CDR3 covers 13 residues. CDR3 nucleotides: TGCAGCGTTACAAATACAGGGGTGGAGACCCAGTACTTC. This codes for CSVTNTGVETQYF.

The V call is TRBV2, the J call TRBJ2-1; tentatively, D is TRBD2 (5 bases). The CDR3 runs 15 residues. Germline V gives CDR1 SNHLY, CDR2 FYNNEI. V lost 10 bases, J lost 4 bases, and 20 bases lay in between. The CDR3: CATKAGNSGYNEQFF. CDR3 nucleotide sequence: TGTGCCACCAAGGCCGGGAACTCGGGTTACAATGAGCAGTTCTTC.

A few counts support this clone. This chain links TRBV25-1 with TRBJ1-6; D may be TRBD1 (6 bases). This CDR3 is 17 amino acids long. With 3 bases removed from V and 2 bases from J, the gap between germline ends came to 14 bases. Germline CDR1 is MGHDK and CDR2 is SYGVNS. DNA of the CDR3: TGTGCCAGCAGTGAGATTACCCAGGGGACCTATAATTCACCCCTCCACTTT. Amino acids: CASSEITQGTYNSPLHF. Together with reference TRBV25-1 and TRBJ1-6, the CDR3 gives the full variable domain: EADIYQTPRYLVIGTGKKITLECSQTMGHDKMYWYQQDPGMELHLIHYSYGVNSTEKGDLSSESTVSRIRTEHFPLTLESARPSHTSQYLCASSEITQGTYNSPLHFGNGTRLTVT.

The J gene is TRBJ2-1, the V gene TRBV7-3; a possible D gene is TRBD1 (5 bases). This CDR3 is 14 amino acids long. Germline-derived CDR1 and CDR2 are SGHTA and FQGTGA. With 7 bases removed from V and 5 bases from J, the gap between germline ends came to 15 bases. In DNA form, the CDR3 reads TGTGCCAGCAAGGAAGGGGCGGCCGACAATGAGCAGTTCTTC. The encoded protein is CASKEGAADNEQFF.

The chain recombines TRBV9 with TRBJ2-1, with a tentative D call TRBD1 (6 bases). CDR3 size: 15 residues. Trimming took 7 bases from V and 3 from J, leaving 17 bases between them. Germline CDR1 reads SGDLS; CDR2 reads YYNGEE. The CDR3 loop is CASSHRDKDYNEQFF. Written as DNA, the CDR3 is TGTGCCAGCTCCCACCGGGACAAGGACTACAATGAGCAGTTCTTC.